This T cell receptor beta chain appears in the sequencing data of a study of cytomegalovirus exposure and HLA in healthy donors. The study's findings and limits: For presence/absence analyses, sequencing depth was assumed to be roughly uniform across donors.

The study ran its PCR with 60 Vbeta and 13 Jbeta primers. Some clones are missing from TCRdb's copy, which holds only in-frame ones; the method was immunoSEQ multiplex PCR. The sample totals around 150,000 clones. To note about this clone: Its antigen remains unknown.

This CDR3 contains 12 residues. J lost 3 bases, V lost 6 bases, and 0 bases had no gene match. Germline loops: CDR1 SQVTM, CDR2 ANQGSEA. The V and J genes are TRBV29-1 and TRBJ2-7, with 12 bases matching TRBD2. The sequenced sample was PBMCs. This TCR was recovered from a woman aged 55-70 years in good health and CMV-seronegative. CDR3: CSVTSGSYEQYF. CDR3 coding DNA: TGCAGCGTGACTAGCGGGAGCTACGAGCAGTACTTC.